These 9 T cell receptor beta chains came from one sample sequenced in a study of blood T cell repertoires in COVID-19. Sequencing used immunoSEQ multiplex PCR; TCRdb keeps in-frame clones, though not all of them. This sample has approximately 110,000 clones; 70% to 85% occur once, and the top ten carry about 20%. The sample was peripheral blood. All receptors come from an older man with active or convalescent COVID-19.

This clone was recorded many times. CDR3 nucleotide sequence: TGCGCCAGTCGTCAGCTGACTAGCGGGAAAAATACGCAGTATTTT. Protein product: CASRQLTSGKNTQYF. The rearrangement links TRBV5-1 to TRBJ2-3; 11 bases map to TRBD2. CDR1 and CDR2 from the germline V gene are SGHRS and YFSETQ. There are 15 residues in the CDR3. The ends lost 8 bases at V and 7 bases at J; junction bases unmatched: 12.

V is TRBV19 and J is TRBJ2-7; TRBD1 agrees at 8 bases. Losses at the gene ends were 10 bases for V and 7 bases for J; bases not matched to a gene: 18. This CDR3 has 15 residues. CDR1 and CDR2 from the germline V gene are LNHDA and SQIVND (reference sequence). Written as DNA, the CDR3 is TGTGCCACCTCCAGGGGGCCGCAAGGATTACAAGAGCAGTACTTC. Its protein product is CATSRGPQGLQEQYF.

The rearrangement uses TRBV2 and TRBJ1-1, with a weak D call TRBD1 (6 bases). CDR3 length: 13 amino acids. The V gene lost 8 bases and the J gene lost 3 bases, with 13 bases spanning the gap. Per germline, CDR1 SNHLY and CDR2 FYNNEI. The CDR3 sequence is CASLGRGDTEAFF. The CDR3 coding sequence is TGTGCCAGCTTGGGCAGGGGAGACACTGAAGCTTTCTTT.

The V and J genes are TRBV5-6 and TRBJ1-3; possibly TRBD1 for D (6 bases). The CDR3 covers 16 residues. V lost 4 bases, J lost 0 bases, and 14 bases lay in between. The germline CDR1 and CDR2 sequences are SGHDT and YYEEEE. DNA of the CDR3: TGTGCCAGCAGCGCCCCACAGGGCCGCTCTGGAAACACCATATATTTT. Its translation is CASSAPQGRSGNTIYF.

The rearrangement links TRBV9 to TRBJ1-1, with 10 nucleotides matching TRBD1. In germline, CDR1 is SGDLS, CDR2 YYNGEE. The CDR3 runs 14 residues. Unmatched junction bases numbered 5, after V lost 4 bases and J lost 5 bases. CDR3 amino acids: CASSPDRGGTEAFF. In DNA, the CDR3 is TGTGCCAGCAGCCCGGACAGGGGGGGGACTGAAGCTTTCTTT. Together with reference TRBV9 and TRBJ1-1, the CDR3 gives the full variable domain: DSGVTQTPKHLITATGQRVTLRCSPRSGDLSVYWYQQSLDQGLQFLIQYYNGEERAKGNILERFSAQQFPDLHSELNLSSLELGDSALYFCASSPDRGGTEAFFGQGTRLTVV.

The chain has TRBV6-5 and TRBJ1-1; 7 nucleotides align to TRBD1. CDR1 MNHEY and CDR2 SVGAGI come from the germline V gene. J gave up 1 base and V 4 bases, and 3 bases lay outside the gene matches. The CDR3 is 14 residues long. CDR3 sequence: CASSLDRANTEAFF. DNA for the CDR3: TGTGCCAGCAGTTTAGACAGGGCGAACACTGAAGCTTTCTTT.

The CDR3 DNA sequence: TGTGCCAGCAGTGAAGCGGCAGTCGATAAAGCTTTCTTT. Translation gives CASSEAAVDKAFF. The gene calls are TRBV6-1 and TRBJ1-1, with unresolved D. Deletions cut 0 bases from V and 9 bases from J, with 11 bases between. Germline V gene data show CDR1 as MNHNS and CDR2 as SASEGT. The CDR3 totals 13 residues.

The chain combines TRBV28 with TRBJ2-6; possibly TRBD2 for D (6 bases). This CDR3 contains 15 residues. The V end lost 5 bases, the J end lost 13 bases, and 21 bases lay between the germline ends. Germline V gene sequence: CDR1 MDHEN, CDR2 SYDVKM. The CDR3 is CASSLGGLRTRVLTF. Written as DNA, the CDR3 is TGTGCCAGCAGTCTCGGGGGTTTAAGGACCCGGGTCCTGACTTTC. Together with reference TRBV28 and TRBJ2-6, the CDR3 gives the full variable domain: DVKVTQSSRYLVKRTGEKVFLECVQDMDHENMFWYRQDPGLGLRLIYFSYDVKMKEKGDIPEGYSVSREKKERFSLILESASTNQTSMYLCASSLGGLRTRVLTFGAGSRLTVL.

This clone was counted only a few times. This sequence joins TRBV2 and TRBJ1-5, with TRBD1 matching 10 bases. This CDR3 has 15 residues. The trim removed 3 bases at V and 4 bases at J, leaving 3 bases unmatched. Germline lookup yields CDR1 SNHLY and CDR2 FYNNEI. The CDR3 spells CASSDWDRGNQPQHF. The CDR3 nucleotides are TGTGCCAGCAGTGATTGGGACAGGGGTAATCAGCCCCAGCATTTT.